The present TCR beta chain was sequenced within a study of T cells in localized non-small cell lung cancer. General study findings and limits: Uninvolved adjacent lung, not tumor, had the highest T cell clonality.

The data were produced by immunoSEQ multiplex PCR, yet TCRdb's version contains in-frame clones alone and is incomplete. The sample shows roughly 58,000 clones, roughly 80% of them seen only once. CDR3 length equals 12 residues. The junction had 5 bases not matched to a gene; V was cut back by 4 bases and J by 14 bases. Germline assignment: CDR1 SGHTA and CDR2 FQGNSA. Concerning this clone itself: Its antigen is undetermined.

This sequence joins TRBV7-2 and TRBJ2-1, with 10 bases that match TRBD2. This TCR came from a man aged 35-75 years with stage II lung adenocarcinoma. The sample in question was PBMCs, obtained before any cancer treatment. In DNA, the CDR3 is TGTGCCAGCAGCTCTAGAGGACTAGCGGAGTTCTTC. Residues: CASSSRGLAEFF.